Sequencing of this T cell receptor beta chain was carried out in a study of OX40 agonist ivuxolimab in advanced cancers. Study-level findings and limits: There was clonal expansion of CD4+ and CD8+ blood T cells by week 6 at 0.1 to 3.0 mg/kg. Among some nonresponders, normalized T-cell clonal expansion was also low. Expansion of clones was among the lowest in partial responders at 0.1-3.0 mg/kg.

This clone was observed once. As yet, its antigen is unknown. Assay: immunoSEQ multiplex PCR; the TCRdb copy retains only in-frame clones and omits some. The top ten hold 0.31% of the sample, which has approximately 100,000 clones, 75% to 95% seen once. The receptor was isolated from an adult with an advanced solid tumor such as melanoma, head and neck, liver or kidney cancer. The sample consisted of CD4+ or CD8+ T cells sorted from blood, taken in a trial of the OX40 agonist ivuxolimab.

DNA of the CDR3: TGTGCCAGTAAAAAGGTAAAAGGCAGGGGAAGTACTGAAGCTTTCTTT. Translation: CASKKVKGRGSTEAFF. This chain connects TRBV19 to TRBJ1-1; a possible D gene is TRBD1 (6 bases). Germline V gene sequence: CDR1 LNHDA, CDR2 SQIVND (reference sequence). The V gene lost 7 bases and the J gene lost 5 bases, with 23 bases spanning the gap. The CDR3 is made up of 16 amino acids.